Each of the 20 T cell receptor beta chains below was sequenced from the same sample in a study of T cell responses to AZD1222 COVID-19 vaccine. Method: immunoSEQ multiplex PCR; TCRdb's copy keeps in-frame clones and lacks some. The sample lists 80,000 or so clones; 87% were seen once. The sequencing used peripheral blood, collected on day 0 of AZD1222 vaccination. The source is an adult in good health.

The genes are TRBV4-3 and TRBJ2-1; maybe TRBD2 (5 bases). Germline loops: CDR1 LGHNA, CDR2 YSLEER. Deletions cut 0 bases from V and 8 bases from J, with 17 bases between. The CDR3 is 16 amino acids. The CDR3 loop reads CASSQEDRGLSYEQFF. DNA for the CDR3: TGCGCCAGCAGCCAAGAAGACCGGGGTCTTAGCTATGAGCAGTTCTTC.

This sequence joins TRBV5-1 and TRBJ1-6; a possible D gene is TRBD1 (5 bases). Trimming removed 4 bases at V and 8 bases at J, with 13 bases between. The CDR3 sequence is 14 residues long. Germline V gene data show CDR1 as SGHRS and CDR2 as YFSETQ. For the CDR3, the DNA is TGCGCCAGCAGCCGCAGGGTAGATGATTCACCCCTCCACTTT. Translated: CASSRRVDDSPLHF. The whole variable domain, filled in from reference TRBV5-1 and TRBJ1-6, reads KAGVTQTPRYLIKTRGQQVTLSCSPISGHRSVSWYQQTPGQGLQFLFEYFSETQRNKGNFPGRFSGRQFSNSRSEMNVSTLELGDSALYLCASSRRVDDSPLHFGNGTRLTVT.

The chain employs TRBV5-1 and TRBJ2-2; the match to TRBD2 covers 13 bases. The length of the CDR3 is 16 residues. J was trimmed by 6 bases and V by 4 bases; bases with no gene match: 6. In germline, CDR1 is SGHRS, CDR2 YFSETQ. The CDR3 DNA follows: TGCGCCAGCAGCCAAAGGACTAGCGGGAGTTCCGGGGAGCTGTTTTTT. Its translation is CASSQRTSGSSGELFF.

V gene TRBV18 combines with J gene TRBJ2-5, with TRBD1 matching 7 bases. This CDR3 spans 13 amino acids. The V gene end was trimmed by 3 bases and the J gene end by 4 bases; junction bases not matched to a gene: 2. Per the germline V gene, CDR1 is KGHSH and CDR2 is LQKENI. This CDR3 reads CASSPTGLETQYF. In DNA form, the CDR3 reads TGTGCCAGCTCACCGACAGGGTTAGAGACCCAGTACTTC.

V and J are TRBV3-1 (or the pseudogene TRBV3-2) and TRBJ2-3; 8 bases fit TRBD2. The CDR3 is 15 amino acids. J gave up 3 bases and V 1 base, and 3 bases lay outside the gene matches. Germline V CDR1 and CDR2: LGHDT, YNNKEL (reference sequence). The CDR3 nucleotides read TGTGCCAGCAGCCAAGTAGCTAGCGGGACAGATACGCAGTATTTT. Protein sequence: CASSQVASGTDTQYF.

Here the CDR3 DNA reads TGTGCCAGCAGTTACGCTATAGGGGACATAAGAACCGGGGAGCTGTTTTTT. Amino acid sequence: CASSYAIGDIRTGELFF. The genes are TRBV6-2 or TRBV6-3 and TRBJ2-2; perhaps TRBD1 as D (6 bases). V lost 2 bases and J 5 bases, leaving 18 bases between the germline ends. Germline V gene data show CDR1 as MNHEY and CDR2 as SVGEGT. This CDR3 has 17 amino acids.

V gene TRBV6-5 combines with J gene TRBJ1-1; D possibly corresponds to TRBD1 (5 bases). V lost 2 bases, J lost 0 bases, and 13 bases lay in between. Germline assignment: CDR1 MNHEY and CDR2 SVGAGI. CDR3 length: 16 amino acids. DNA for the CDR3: TGTGCCAGCAGTTACGGGATTAGGGGCTTGAACACTGAAGCTTTCTTT. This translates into CASSYGIRGLNTEAFF.

CDR3: CATSDSAGGPGDTQYF. CDR3 bases: TGTGCCACCAGTGATTCAGCGGGAGGGCCAGGAGATACGCAGTATTTT. The chain combines TRBV24-1 with TRBJ2-3, with TRBD2 matching 10 bases. Trimming took 2 bases from V and 5 from J; bases not matched to a gene: 6. CDR3 length equals 16 residues. CDR1 and CDR2 from the germline V gene are KGHDR and SFDVKD.

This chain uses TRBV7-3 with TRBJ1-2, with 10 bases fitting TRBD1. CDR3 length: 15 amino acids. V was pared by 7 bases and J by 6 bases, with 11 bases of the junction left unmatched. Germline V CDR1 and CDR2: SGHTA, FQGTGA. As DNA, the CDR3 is TGTGCCAGCACCCCCGGGACAGGGGTTCTCGATGGCTACACCTTC. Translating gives CASTPGTGVLDGYTF.

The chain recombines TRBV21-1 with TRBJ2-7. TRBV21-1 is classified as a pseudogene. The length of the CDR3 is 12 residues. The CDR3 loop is CASTPKIREQYF. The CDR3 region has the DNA TGTGCCAGCACCCCAAAGATTCGCGAGCAGTACTTC.

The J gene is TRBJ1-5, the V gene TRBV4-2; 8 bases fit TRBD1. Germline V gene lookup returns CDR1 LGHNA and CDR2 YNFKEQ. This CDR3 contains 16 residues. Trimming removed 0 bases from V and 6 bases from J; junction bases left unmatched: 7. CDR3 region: CASSQEMDRVGQPQHF. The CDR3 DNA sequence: TGTGCCAGCAGCCAAGAAATGGACAGGGTAGGTCAGCCCCAGCATTTT.

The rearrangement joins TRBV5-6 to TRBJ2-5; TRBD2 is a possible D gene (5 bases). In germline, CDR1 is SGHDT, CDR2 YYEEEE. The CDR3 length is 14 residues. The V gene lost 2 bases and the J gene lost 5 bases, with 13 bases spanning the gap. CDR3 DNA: TGTGCCAGCAGCTTTTCTGGGAGTGGGGAGACCCAGTACTTC. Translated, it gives CASSFSGSGETQYF.

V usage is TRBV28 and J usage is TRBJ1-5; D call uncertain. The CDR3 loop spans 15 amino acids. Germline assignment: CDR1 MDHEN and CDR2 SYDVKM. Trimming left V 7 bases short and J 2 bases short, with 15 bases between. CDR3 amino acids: CASTPQPSGNQPQHF. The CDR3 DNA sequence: TGTGCCAGCACCCCCCAACCCAGCGGCAATCAGCCCCAGCATTTT.

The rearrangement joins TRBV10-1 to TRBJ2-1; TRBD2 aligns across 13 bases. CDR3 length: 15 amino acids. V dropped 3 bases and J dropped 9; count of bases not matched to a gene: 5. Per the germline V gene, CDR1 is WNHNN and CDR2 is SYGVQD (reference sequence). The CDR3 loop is CASSESLAGGSEQFF. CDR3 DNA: TGCGCCAGCAGTGAATCACTAGCGGGAGGGAGTGAGCAGTTCTTC.

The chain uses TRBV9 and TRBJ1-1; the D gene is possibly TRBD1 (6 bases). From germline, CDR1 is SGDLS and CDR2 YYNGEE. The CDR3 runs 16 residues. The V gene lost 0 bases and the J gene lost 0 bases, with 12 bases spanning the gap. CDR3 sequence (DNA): TGTGCCAGCAGCGTAGGACAGGCCACCATGAACACTGAAGCTTTCTTT. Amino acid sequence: CASSVGQATMNTEAFF.

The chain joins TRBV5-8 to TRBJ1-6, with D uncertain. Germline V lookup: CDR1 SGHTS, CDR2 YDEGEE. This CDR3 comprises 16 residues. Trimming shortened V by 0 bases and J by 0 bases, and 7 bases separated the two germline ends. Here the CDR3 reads CASSLVYFSYNSPLHF. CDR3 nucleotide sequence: TGTGCCAGCAGCTTGGTTTACTTCTCCTATAATTCACCCCTCCACTTT.

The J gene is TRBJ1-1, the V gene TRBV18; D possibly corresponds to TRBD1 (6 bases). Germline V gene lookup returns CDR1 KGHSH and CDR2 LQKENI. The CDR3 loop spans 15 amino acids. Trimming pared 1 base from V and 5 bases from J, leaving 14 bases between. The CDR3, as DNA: TGTGCCAGCTCACCACTAGGGGGTTTATGGACTGAAGCTTTCTTT. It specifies CASSPLGGLWTEAFF.

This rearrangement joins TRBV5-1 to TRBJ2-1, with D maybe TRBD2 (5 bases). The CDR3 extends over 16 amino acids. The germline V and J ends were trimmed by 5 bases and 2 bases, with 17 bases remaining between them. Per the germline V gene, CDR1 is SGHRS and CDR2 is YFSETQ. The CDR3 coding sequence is TGCGCCAGCAGTATAGACTATTCCGATACCTACAATGAGCAGTTCTTC. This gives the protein CASSIDYSDTYNEQFF. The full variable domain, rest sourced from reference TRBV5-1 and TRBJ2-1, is KAGVTQTPRYLIKTRGQQVTLSCSPISGHRSVSWYQQTPGQGLQFLFEYFSETQRNKGNFPGRFSGRQFSNSRSEMNVSTLELGDSALYLCASSIDYSDTYNEQFFGPGTRLTVL.

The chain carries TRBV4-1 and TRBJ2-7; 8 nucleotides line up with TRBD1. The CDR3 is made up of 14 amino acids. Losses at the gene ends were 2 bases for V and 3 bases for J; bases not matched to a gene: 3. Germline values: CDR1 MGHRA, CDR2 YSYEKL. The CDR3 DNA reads TGCGCCAGCAGCCAAACCGGGACAGGCTACGAGCAGTACTTC. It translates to CASSQTGTGYEQYF.

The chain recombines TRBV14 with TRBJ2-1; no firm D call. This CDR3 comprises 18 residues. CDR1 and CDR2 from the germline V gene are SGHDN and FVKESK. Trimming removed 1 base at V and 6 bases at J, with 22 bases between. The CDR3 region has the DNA TGTGCCAGCAGCCAAGTATCAAGTAGAGTCCCTGCTGGCAATGAGCAGTTCTTC. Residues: CASSQVSSRVPAGNEQFF.